This T cell receptor (beta chain) was recorded in a study of identical twins. In its sample, this clonotype was seen many times. Its target is unknown. cDNA molecules carried unique molecular identifiers, and template switching added a universal primer site. TCRdb ran MiXCR on the 5' RACE reads and lists one entry per CDR3 protein. The sample records roughly 260,000 distinct CDR3 sequences, 7% to 8.5% being singletons. The germline V and J ends were trimmed by 5 bases and 1 base, with 11 bases remaining between them. The CDR3 consists of 14 residues. Overall study results and limits: When twins shared out-of-frame alpha sequences, those sequences had excess low generation probability. High-abundance cord blood beta clonotypes had fewer insertions; memory repertoires showed none.

The data also belong to a second study, concerning yellow fever vaccine responses in identical twins.

The chain is built from TRBV12-3 or TRBV12-4 and TRBJ2-5; D is perhaps TRBD1 or TRBD2 (5 bases each). Sample: CD8+ T cells sorted from blood. The source is a woman between 18 and 29 years old in good health. The DNA of the CDR3 is TGTGCCAGCAGTACCGGGGCCAGCCAAGAGACCCAGTACTTC. Translating it yields CASSTGASQETQYF.